The 11 T cell receptor beta chains listed next were all sequenced from one sample in a study of identical twins. TCRdb re-derived calls from the 5' RACE reads in MiXCR, one entry per CDR3 protein. The table has about 1.7 million distinct CDR3 sequences, about 32% seen once; the top ten hold roughly 0.3%. Sample: cord blood. Receptors were obtained from a newborn girl in good health.

This clonotype showed up many times. As DNA, the CDR3 is TGTGCCAGCAGCCGAATACCGGGACAGGGAAACGAGCAGTACTTC. The encoded protein is CASSRIPGQGNEQYF. This chain uses TRBV7-2 with TRBJ2-7, with 9 bases matching TRBD1. CDR1 is SGHTA, CDR2 FQGNSA, per germline. CDR3 length: 15 amino acids. Germline trimming cut 5 bases from V and 5 bases from J; bases unmatched to any gene: 10. Filled out from reference TRBV7-2 and TRBJ2-7, the complete variable domain reads GAGVSQSPSNKVTEKGKDVELRCDPISGHTALYWYRQSLGQGLEFLIYFQGNSAPDKSGLPSDRFSAERTGGSVSTLTIQRTQQEDSAVYLCASSRIPGQGNEQYFGPGTRLTVT.

This clonotype has more than one count but fewer than ten. J is TRBJ2-1 and V is TRBV10-3, with TRBD2 as a possible D gene (5 bases). CDR3 size: 13 residues. Germline-derived CDR1 and CDR2 are ENHRY and SYGVKD. V was trimmed by 2 bases and J by 3 bases, leaving 5 bases between them. The CDR3 reads CAISEGLYNEQFF. CDR3 nucleotides: TGTGCCATCAGTGAGGGACTCTACAATGAGCAGTTCTTC.

A few counts support this clonotype. The chain recombines TRBV6-1 with TRBJ1-6; 9 nucleotides agree with TRBD1. This CDR3 is 18 amino acids long. Looked up from germline, CDR1 is MNHNS and CDR2 is SASEGT. V was clipped by 4 bases and J by 1 base; unmatched bases: 8. CDR3 loop: CASSGGQGSGSYNSPLHF. In nucleotides, the CDR3 is TGTGCCAGCAGTGGCGGACAGGGGAGCGGATCCTATAATTCACCCCTCCACTTT.

The CDR3: CASSNHAPGDEQYF. CDR3 in DNA: TGTGCCAGCAGCAATCACGCTCCGGGTGACGAGCAGTACTTC. The genes are TRBV21-1 and TRBJ2-5; the DNA was not compared with TRBD1, the D call given in the table. The J call may be in error: the DNA end matches TRBJ2-7 better. TRBV21-1 is annotated as a pseudogene. There are 14 residues in the CDR3.

To note about this clonotype: The CDR3 does not close with the conserved phenylalanine or tryptophan, likely indicating a read error. The rearrangement uses TRBV20-1 and TRBJ2-1; the match to TRBD2 covers 8 bases. CDR3 length: 14 amino acids. V lost 1 base and J lost 1; bases outside the gene matches: 0. Germline assignment: CDR1 DFQATT and CDR2 SNEGSKA (reference sequence). As DNA, the CDR3 is TGCAGTGCTAGAGTAGCGGGGTCCTACAATGAGCAGTTCTTA. This translates into CSARVAGSYNEQFL.

This clonotype was seen a handful of times. This sequence joins TRBV20-1 and TRBJ2-2; 8 bases align to TRBD1. The CDR3 totals 14 residues. Germline values: CDR1 DFQATT, CDR2 SNEGSKA (reference sequence). V gave up 5 bases and J gave up 5 bases; unmatched junction bases: 7. The CDR3 sequence: CSADRQGRTGELFF. The CDR3 DNA is TGCAGTGCTGACCGACAGGGGCGGACCGGGGAGCTGTTTTTT.

The chain employs TRBV6-5 and TRBJ2-7; D might be TRBD2 (6 bases). V gave up 4 bases and J gave up 0 bases, with 13 bases separating them. Germline CDR1 and CDR2: MNHEY and SVGAGI. This CDR3 is built from 15 residues. This chain's CDR3 is CASSLSGLSSYEQYF. CDR3 bases: TGTGCCAGCAGTTTAAGCGGGCTGAGCTCCTACGAGCAGTACTTC.

Only a few counts were recorded for this clonotype. J is TRBJ2-2 and V is TRBV12-3 or TRBV12-4; no definite D call. With 0 bases removed from V and 10 bases from J, the gap between germline ends came to 9 bases. This CDR3 is built from 13 residues. CDR3 loop: CASSLAAGAELFF. The CDR3 bases are TGTGCCAGCAGTTTAGCGGCAGGTGCGGAGCTGTTTTTT.

This clonotype was seen only a few times. The rearrangement uses TRBV3-1 and TRBJ2-3; D may be TRBD1 or TRBD2 (6 bases each). This CDR3 is built from 17 residues. The ends were cut back, 0 bases at V and 2 bases at J, with 15 bases in the middle. Germline V gene lookup returns CDR1 LGHDT and CDR2 YNNKEL (reference sequence). The CDR3 DNA sequence: TGTGCCAGCAGCCAAGATCGGGGGCGTAGAATCACAGATACGCAGTATTTT. Protein sequence: CASSQDRGRRITDTQYF.

This chain uses TRBV24-1 with TRBJ2-7; 9 bases fit TRBD1. This CDR3 spans 15 amino acids. The junction had 8 bases not matched to a gene; V was cut back by 7 bases and J by 2 bases. Germline CDR1 is KGHDR and CDR2 is SFDVKD. This chain's CDR3 is CATRDRDRETYEQYF. The CDR3, as DNA: TGTGCCACCAGAGACCGGGACAGGGAAACCTACGAGCAGTACTTC.

This chain uses TRBV24-1 with TRBJ2-7; possible D gene TRBD2, 6 bases. Between the trimmed V and J ends, which lost 3 bases and 9 bases, there was a span of 11 bases. Germline assignment: CDR1 KGHDR and CDR2 SFDVKD. The CDR3 has 12 amino acids. This CDR3 reads CATSDGRRGQYF. The CDR3 region has the DNA TGTGCCACCAGTGATGGAAGGAGGGGGCAGTACTTC.